This T cell receptor beta chain appears in the sequencing data of a study of Ad26.COV2.S vaccination and SARS-CoV-2 variants (dated by TCRdb to 2020 to 2023). Turning to the overall study: Donors in the vaccine arm were drawn from COV1001, a multicentre, randomized, double-blind, placebo-controlled phase I-IIa trial testing Ad26.COV2.S in healthy adults. TCRbeta repertoire sequencing was used to assess the specificity and breadth of SARS-CoV-2-reactive T cell receptors after Ad26.COV2.S vaccination. A total of around 32 samples were included in the TCR-sequenced set, comprising roughly 19 Ad26.COV2.S vaccine recipients, 5 placebo recipients and 8 SARS-CoV-2 convalescent individuals. Investigators remained blinded to trial group allocation during experiments and outcome assessment. Ad26.COV2.S was administered intramuscularly at 5 x 10^10 or 1 x 10^11 viral particles, either as a single shot or as two shots given 56 days apart. Participants in the trial were split at random into five groups of five each, receiving low-dose or high-dose Ad26.COV2.S once or twice, or else placebo on both occasions.

Worth noting for this clone: Its antigen remains undetermined. Base quality data are lacking; no much larger clone is found one base away.

Overall study results and their limits: Vaccine and placebo recipients had comparable non-spike TCR breadth, which fits with the vaccine containing only spike. Comparing responses between vaccine doses or regimens was not something the study was powered to do. Ad26.COV2.S recipients had higher spike-specific TCR breadth than placebo recipients (P = 0.0014). Substantial breadth of spike-specific CD8+ and CD4+ T cell responses was reported after vaccination. The authors noted that the TCR breadth and depth analyses may have underestimated total T cell responses.

The immunoSEQ Assay was the method used to sequence TCRbeta CDR3 regions. After extraction, genomic DNA underwent amplification by bias-controlled multiplex PCR, followed by high-throughput sequencing. On the study's bioinformatics: Collapsing and filtering of sequences were performed to quantify the absolute abundance of each unique TCRbeta CDR3 region. T cell fraction was estimated by normalizing TCRbeta template counts to usable DNA, which was measured by amplifying reference genes present in all nucleated cells. Repertoire TCRs were annotated as SARS-CoV-2-specific when V gene, CDR3 amino acid sequence and J gene were exactly matched to a known reactive TCR set. The reference SARS-CoV-2 TCR set came from MIRA and was filtered for enrichment in COVID-19-positive ImmuneCODE repertoires, removing public or cross-reactive TCRs. Using the MIRA antigens, annotated TCRs were further analysed by specific ORF or by position within an ORF. Breadth was defined as annotated unique rearrangements over total unique productive rearrangements; depth was the summed frequency of those rearrangements. Two-sided Wilcoxon rank-sum tests were used to compare TCR breadth between groups. TCRdb provides this immuneACCESS table in a form limited to in-frame rearrangements. Some clones are lacking; in checked studies, under half of them reflect an unresolved V gene, and why the rest are absent is not known. V and J calls plus clone size are reproduced from that table; the DNA served to infer D and trimming. The table for this sample lists some 480,000 clones; roughly 87% of them were counted only once. The ten largest account for 9.5% to 15% of the sample.

The treatment or condition label corresponds to: 19 received Ad26.COV2.S at low or high dose, single or two shots; roughly five received placebo; per-sample allocation not given. Repertoires of vaccine and placebo recipients were sequenced from samples collected on day 63 after the first injection. Cohort 1b enrolled around 23 adults aged 18-55 years at a single site in Boston, USA, between 29 July and 7 August 2020. Ad26.COV2.S was a replication-incompetent adenovirus type 26 vector expressing a prefusion-stabilized SARS-CoV-2 spike protein from the original Wuhan strain. Its CDR3 holds 15 amino acids, cysteine through phenylalanine. CDR3 DNA is the only sequence kept; it has 45 bases, read in frame from the first base. Looking up the germline V gene yields CDR1 SGHTA and CDR2 FQGTGA. Germline trimming: 2 bases from V, 7 bases from J; junction bases outside gene matches: 4.

Recombination linked TRBV7-3 to TRBJ1-3; TRBD1 aligns with 11 central bases. This TCR came from a person between 18 and 65 years old who received the Ad26.COV2.S COVID-19 vaccine or a placebo. The sequences come from peripheral blood, collected in a trial of Ad26.COV2.S vaccine versus placebo. The CDR3 region has the sequence CASSLQGQGANTIYF. The DNA sequence reads TGTGCCAGCAGCTTACAAGGACAGGGGGCGAACACCATATATTTT.